What follows are 3 T cell receptor beta chains derived from one specimen sequenced in a study of vaccination effects on CD4 cells after COVID-19. What these receptors recognize is not known. Culturing for 9 to 10 days preceded CD4+ T cell isolation. The data were produced by immunoSEQ multiplex PCR, yet TCRdb's version contains in-frame clones alone and is incomplete. The sample has some 31,000 clones; about 73% are singletons. This sample comprised CD4+ T cells from PBMCs cultured without peptide, obtained before COVID-19 vaccination. These receptors all stem from a human donor who received a COVID-19 vaccine.

The genes are TRBV6-5 and TRBJ2-4; 8 positions match TRBD1. The V gene end was trimmed by 7 bases and the J gene end by 3 bases; junction bases not matched to a gene: 8. CDR1 is MNHEY and CDR2 is SVGAGI in the germline V gene. The CDR3 is 15 residues long. The CDR3 is CASIPGQGGKNIQYF. The CDR3, as DNA: TGTGCCAGCATTCCCGGACAGGGAGGCAAAAACATTCAGTACTTC.

In this sample, this clone turned up a few times. The rearrangement links TRBV25-1 to TRBJ2-5; the D gene is possibly TRBD2 (5 bases). The CDR3 has 18 residues. Germline CDR1 is MGHDK and CDR2 is SYGVNS. V was shortened by 0 bases and J by 4 bases, with 21 bases between the two germline ends. CDR3 DNA sequence: TGTGCCAGCAGTGAATACGGGGTCCCGTCCGAGGGATCAGAGACCCAGTACTTC. This sequence encodes CASSEYGVPSEGSETQYF.

The rearrangement links TRBV5-5 to TRBJ2-7, with TRBD1 identical over 8 bases. The CDR3 has 16 residues. The J segment lost 1 base and the V segment lost 7 bases, leaving 13 bases of the junction unmatched. CDR1 and CDR2 from the germline V gene are SGHKS and YYEKEE (reference sequence). In DNA, the CDR3 is TGTGCCAGCGGCGGAGGAGGACAGGGCCTTTCCTACGAGCAGTACTTC. Its translation is CASGGGGQGLSYEQYF.